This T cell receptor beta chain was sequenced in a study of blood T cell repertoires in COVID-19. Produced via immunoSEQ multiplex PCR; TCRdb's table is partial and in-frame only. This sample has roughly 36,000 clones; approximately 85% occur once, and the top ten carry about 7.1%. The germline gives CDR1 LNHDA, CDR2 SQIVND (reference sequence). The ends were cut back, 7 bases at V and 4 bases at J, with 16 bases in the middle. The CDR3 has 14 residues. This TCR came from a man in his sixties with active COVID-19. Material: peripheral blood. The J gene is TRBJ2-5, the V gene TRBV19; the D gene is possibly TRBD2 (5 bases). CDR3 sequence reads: CASKLSEGGETQYF. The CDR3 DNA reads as TGTGCCAGTAAGTTGTCGGAAGGAGGAGAGACCCAGTACTTC.